The 9 T cell receptor beta chains listed next were all sequenced from one sample in a study of cytomegalovirus exposure and HLA in healthy donors (dated by TCRdb to about 2017). The library was produced with the immunoSEQ multiplex PCR assay. For the multiplex PCR, a mixture combining 60 forward primers for TCR Vbeta segments and 13 reverse primers for TCR Jbeta segments was used. TCRdb limited this immuneACCESS table to in-frame rearrangements with V and J called. A share of clones is missing; checked studies link under half to unresolved V genes, and the rest is unexplained. Recorded for this sample are some 150,000 clones; about 79% of them occurred a single time. The ten largest clones add up to 1.8% of the sample. Sequencing was carried out using PBMCs. The receptors originated from a female donor in good health and CMV-seropositive.

The rearrangement links TRBV21-1 to TRBJ2-7; the D call in the table, TRBD1, was not verified against the DNA. TRBV21-1 is annotated as a pseudogene. The CDR3 totals 14 residues. The CDR3 DNA reads as TGTGCCAGCACCGGGACAGGGAAAACCTACGAGCAGTACTTC. This translates into CASTGTGKTYEQYF.

The chain uses TRBV7-3 and TRBJ2-1; 15 nucleotides align to TRBD2. CDR1 SGHTA and CDR2 FQGTGA come from the germline V gene. V was pared by 5 bases and J by 8 bases, with 16 bases of the junction left unmatched. This CDR3 is built from 19 residues. CDR3 sequence (DNA): TGTGCCAGCAGCACGACGGGGCTGGGACTAGCGGGGGGTGGCCATGAGCAGTTCTTC. Its protein product is CASSTTGLGLAGGGHEQFF.

The rearrangement joins TRBV27 to TRBJ2-2; D gene unclear. The CDR3 length is 12 residues. The ends were cut back, 8 bases at V and 4 bases at J, with 8 bases in the middle. The germline CDR1 and CDR2 sequences are MNHEY and SMNVEV (reference sequence). The CDR3 protein is CASGRSTGELFF. The CDR3 DNA reads as TGTGCCAGCGGAAGGAGCACCGGGGAGCTGTTTTTT.

V gene TRBV11-2 combines with J gene TRBJ2-7, with 7 bases fitting TRBD2. Germline values: CDR1 SGHAT, CDR2 FQNNGV. J gave up 2 bases and V 3 bases, and 7 bases lay outside the gene matches. CDR3 size: 15 residues. The CDR3 DNA reads TGTGCCAGCAGCTTGAGGGTAGCGGGCCCCTACGAGCAGTACTTC. Protein sequence: CASSLRVAGPYEQYF.

This rearrangement joins TRBV28 to TRBJ1-1; no clear D gene. CDR3 length: 13 residues. The germline V gene encodes CDR1 MDHEN and CDR2 SYDVKM. Trimming pared 6 bases from V and 3 bases from J, leaving 11 bases between. CDR3 DNA sequence: TGTGCCAGCAGATCAGATCCCGACACTGAAGCTTTCTTT. Protein sequence: CASRSDPDTEAFF. Together with reference TRBV28 and TRBJ1-1, the CDR3 gives the full variable domain: DVKVTQSSRYLVKRTGEKVFLECVQDMDHENMFWYRQDPGLGLRLIYFSYDVKMKEKGDIPEGYSVSREKKERFSLILESASTNQTSMYLCASRSDPDTEAFFGQGTRLTVV.

In DNA, the CDR3 is TGTGCCATCAGTGGCGACAGGGGGTCGAACACTGAAGCTTTCTTT. Amino acid sequence: CAISGDRGSNTEAFF. The V gene is TRBV10-3, the J gene TRBJ1-1; 9 positions agree with TRBD1. The CDR3 sequence is 15 residues long. Trimming at V came to 4 bases and at J to 1 base, leaving 4 bases not matched to a gene. Germline assignment: CDR1 ENHRY and CDR2 SYGVKD.

This clone has only one observation. V gene TRBV29-1 combines with J gene TRBJ2-5, with 12 bases fitting TRBD2. The CDR3 has 14 amino acids. V lost 7 bases, J lost 2 bases, and 5 bases stayed unmatched. CDR1 and CDR2 (germline): SQVTM, ANQGSEA. This CDR3 reads CSAPTSGGQETQYF. Written as DNA, the CDR3 is TGCAGCGCTCCCACTAGCGGGGGGCAAGAGACCCAGTACTTC.

This clone was seen a handful of times. CDR3 bases: TGCACCAGCAGCCAAGATATTCCCGGGACAGGGGGCAATCAGCCCCAGCATTTT. Translating gives CTSSQDIPGTGGNQPQHF. This chain joins TRBV1 and TRBJ1-5; the table gives TRBD1 as D, unverified against the DNA. TRBV1 corresponds to a pseudogene. The CDR3 covers 18 residues.

This chain uses TRBV6-6 with TRBJ2-1; 7 bases are a match to TRBD2. The CDR3 has 14 amino acids. Germline V CDR1 and CDR2: MNHNY, SVGAGI (reference sequence). V was clipped by 8 bases and J by 5 bases; unmatched bases: 9. CDR3 residues: CASRSLAVNNEQFF. The DNA for the CDR3 is TGTGCCAGCCGATCGCTAGCGGTAAACAATGAGCAGTTCTTC.